This passage covers 5 T cell receptor beta chains from one sample sequenced in a study of tumor and adjacent non-tumor tissue in lung cancer. The template was RNA from unsorted bulk tissue. A modified ARM-PCR protocol with three rounds of nested PCR amplified TCRbeta. TCRdb recomputed calls from the multiplex PCR reads with MiXCR, one row per CDR3 protein. The data contain 100,000 to 150,000 distinct CDR3 sequences, 66% of them singletons. Sample: lung tumor tissue. Receptors were obtained from a young man with non-small cell lung cancer.

On this clonotype: A much larger clone differs by one base, so this may be a read error. The CDR3 does not close with the conserved phenylalanine or tryptophan, likely indicating a read error. V is TRBV7-9 and J is TRBJ2-7; D not resolved. Germline CDR1 SEHNR, CDR2 FQNEAQ (reference sequence). This CDR3 is 14 amino acids long. Trimming shortened V by 1 base and J by 1 base, and 8 bases separated the two germline ends. The CDR3 protein is CASSLEMQSYEQYY. The CDR3 DNA reads as TGTGCCAGCAGCTTAGAGATGCAGTCCTACGAGCAGTACTAC.

In this sample, this clonotype turned up many times. The chain carries TRBV4-1 and TRBJ2-1; D is possibly TRBD1 or TRBD2 (7 bases each). The CDR3 sequence is 15 residues long. CDR1 and CDR2 (germline): MGHRA, YSYEKL. Trimming removed 1 base from V and 5 bases from J, with 12 bases in between. The CDR3 sequence: CASSQGQGGNNEQFF. CDR3 in DNA: TGCGCCAGCAGCCAAGGACAGGGAGGGAACAATGAGCAGTTCTTC.

As concerns this clonotype: With a much larger clone just one base away, this may be a read error. The CDR3 loop is CSASDRDRGTEANVLTF. In DNA form, the CDR3 reads TGCAGTGCTAGCGACCGGGACAGGGGAACTGAGGCCAACGTCCTGACTTTC. The chain carries TRBV20-1 and TRBJ2-6, with 10 nucleotides matching TRBD1. V trimming: 3 bases; J trimming: 6 bases; junction bases outside the gene matches: 11. Per germline, CDR1 DFQATT and CDR2 SNEGSKA (reference sequence). CDR3 size: 17 residues.

Comment on this clonotype: Germline is not matched at one junction end, which may reflect a read error. V is TRBV12-3 or TRBV12-4 and J is TRBJ2-7; tentatively, D is TRBD1 (5 bases). The CDR3 totals 14 residues. CDR3 coding DNA: TGTGCCAGCAGTTTGGGGCTACCCCTCTACAAGCAGTACTTC. Its protein is CASSLGLPLYKQYF.

The genes are TRBV11-2 and TRBJ2-3, with TRBD2 as a possible D gene (7 bases). V was clipped by 5 bases and J by 5 bases, with 17 bases between them. CDR1 is SGHAT and CDR2 is FQNNGV in the germline V gene. The CDR3 has 15 residues. The CDR3 loop reads CASSMGAGAGDTQYF. The CDR3 nucleotides read TGTGCCAGCAGCATGGGGGCGGGAGCTGGAGATACGCAGTATTTT.